This is a list of T cell receptor beta chains from one sample in a study of CD8 T cells in Susac syndrome. MiXCR, applied by TCRdb to the immunoSEQ multiplex PCR reads, yields one record per CDR3 protein. The table records around 270,000 distinct CDR3 sequences, approximately 91% of them present only once. The sequenced sample was CD8+ T cells from PBMCs. The receptors stem from a human donor with multiple sclerosis. Each CDR3 is given with its conserved first and last residue. D genes are given only for firm matches. The size field is filled for only some rows; it gives once, few, many or a size class.

D: -; V: TRBV7-9; J: TRBJ2-1; size: -; CDR3: CASSFSLAPNNEQFF; DNA: TGTGCCAGCAGCTTCTCCCTAGCGCCTAACAATGAGCAGTTCTTC
D: TRBD2; V: TRBV4-1; J: TRBJ2-1; size: -; CDR3: CASSQSGGVSYNEQFF; DNA: TGCGCCAGCAGCCAAAGCGGGGGGGTCTCCTACAATGAGCAGTTCTTC
D: TRBD2; V: TRBV7-9; J: TRBJ2-7; size: -; CDR3: CASSGRGGFEQYF; DNA: TGTGCCAGCAGCGGGAGGGGAGGGTTTGAGCAGTACTTC
D: -; V: TRBV6-5; J: TRBJ1-2; size: -; CDR3: CASSYMPGPSGGGYTF; DNA: TGTGCCAGCAGTTACATGCCCGGGCCCTCGGGGGGTGGCTACACCTTC
D: -; V: TRBV7-8; J: TRBJ1-1; size: -; CDR3: CASSLALRGHTEAFF; DNA: TGTGCCAGCAGCTTAGCGCTTCGGGGCCACACTGAAGCTTTCTTT
D: TRBD1; V: TRBV10-2; J: TRBJ2-3; size: -; CDR3: CASARGDRSTDTQYF; DNA: TGCGCCAGCGCACGAGGGGACAGGAGCACAGATACGCAGTATTTT
D: TRBD2; V: TRBV27; J: TRBJ2-3; size: -; CDR3: CASSFPRGGSTDTQYF; DNA: TGTGCCAGCAGTTTTCCCCGGGGCGGGAGTACAGATACGCAGTATTTT
D: TRBD2; V: TRBV10-3; J: TRBJ2-7; size: -; CDR3: CAIMGGSAYEQYF; DNA: TGTGCCATCATGGGCGGGAGTGCCTACGAGCAGTACTTC
D: TRBD1; V: TRBV28; J: TRBJ2-1; size: -; CDR3: CASSPAPGQGNEQFF; DNA: TGTGCCAGCAGTCCTGCTCCGGGACAGGGCAATGAGCAGTTCTTC
D: TRBD2; V: TRBV3-1; J: TRBJ2-3; size: -; CDR3: CASSPSGSHTDTQYF; DNA: TGTGCCAGCAGTCCTAGCGGGAGCCACACAGATACGCAGTATTTT
D: TRBD2; V: TRBV4-1; J: TRBJ2-5; size: -; CDR3: CASSQDLGLAEETQYF; DNA: TGCGCCAGCAGCCAAGATCTTGGACTAGCGGAAGAGACCCAGTACTTC
D: -; V: TRBV28; J: TRBJ1-2; size: -; CDR3: CASSLRTANYGYTF; DNA: TGTGCCAGCAGTCTACGGACAGCAAACTATGGCTACACCTTC
D: -; V: TRBV14; J: TRBJ2-1; size: -; CDR3: CASSQVSLNEQFF; DNA: TGTGCCAGCAGCCAAGTCTCCCTCAATGAGCAGTTCTTC
D: TRBD1; V: TRBV20-1; J: TRBJ1-1; size: -; CDR3: CSVPSRDRGEAFF; DNA: TGCAGTGTTCCAAGCCGGGACAGGGGTGAAGCTTTCTTT
D: TRBD2; V: TRBV20-1; J: TRBJ2-2; size: -; CDR3: CSPQAGLAGAGELFF; DNA: TGCAGTCCCCAGGCAGGACTAGCGGGAGCCGGGGAGCTGTTTTTT
D: TRBD1; V: TRBV13; J: TRBJ1-2; size: -; CDR3: CASSWDRGLIYGYTF; DNA: TGTGCCAGCAGCTGGGACAGGGGCCTTATATATGGCTACACCTTC
D: -; V: TRBV24-1; J: TRBJ1-2; size: -; CDR3: CATSEAVESGYTF; DNA: TGTGCCACCAGTGAAGCCGTTGAGAGTGGCTACACCTTC
D: -; V: TRBV27; J: TRBJ2-1; size: few; CDR3: CASSLWGNEQFF; DNA: TGTGCCAGCTCCCTTTGGGGCAATGAGCAGTTCTTC
D: -; V: TRBV3-1; J: TRBJ2-7; size: -; CDR3: CASSQAGATYEQYF; DNA: TGTGCCAGCAGCCAAGCGGGAGCGACCTACGAGCAGTACTTC
D: TRBD2; V: TRBV3-1; J: TRBJ2-5; size: -; CDR3: CASSQGSAGEWGTQYF; DNA: TGTGCCAGCAGCCAAGGCTCAGCGGGGGAATGGGGGACCCAGTACTTC
D: -; V: TRBV14; J: TRBJ2-7; size: -; CDR3: CASSQVVGEKYF; DNA: TGTGCCAGCAGCCAAGTAGTCGGGGAGAAATACTTC